Listed below are T cell receptor beta chains from one sample, sequenced in a study of shared clonotypes between healthy human individuals. The protocol was immunoSEQ multiplex PCR, while the TCRdb copy is restricted to in-frame clones and leaves out a portion. The sample contains nearly 1 million clones, 76% of which appear only once. Source material: memory CD4+ T cells sorted from blood. These receptors were taken from a man in his late teens or twenties in good health. Each CDR3 is given with its conserved first and last residue. A D gene is named only where the DNA matches it firmly. Size is omitted from some rows. Given values are once, few, many or a class for expanded clones.

cdr3_length,j_call,clone_size,v_call,d_call,cdr3_nt,cdr3_aa
14,TRBJ1-1,.,TRBV5-4,.,TGTGCCAGCAGCTTGGTGGGCATGAACACTGAAGCTTTCTTT,CASSLVGMNTEAFF
15,TRBJ1-1,.,TRBV28,TRBD1,TGTGCCAGCAGTCCTCCGGGACAGGGGTCCACTGAAGCTTTCTTT,CASSPPGQGSTEAFF
16,TRBJ1-2,.,TRBV4-3,.,TGCGCCAGCAGCCAAGACCTGGGAGCTAAGAACTATGGCTACACCTTC,CASSQDLGAKNYGYTF
13,TRBJ1-2,.,TRBV14,.,TGTGCCAGCAGCCAAGAACCGGGGGTCGGCTACACCTTC,CASSQEPGVGYTF
12,TRBJ2-2,once,TRBV7-3,.,TGTGCCAGCACTAGCGATAACGGGGAGCTGTTTTTT,CASTSDNGELFF
13,TRBJ2-7,.,TRBV18,.,TGTGCCAGCTCACCACCTGGAAATTACGAGCAGTACTTC,CASSPPGNYEQYF
14,TRBJ2-5,.,TRBV6-6,.,TGTGCCAGCGGAGTGGCTAGGGGCGGGGAGACCCAGTACTTC,CASGVARGGETQYF
15,TRBJ2-7,.,TRBV7-8,TRBD2,TGTGCCAGCAGCTGGGCACAGGTACGGGGGGACGAGCAGTACTTC,CASSWAQVRGDEQYF
16,TRBJ2-1,.,TRBV5-1,TRBD2,TGCGCCAGCAGCCTCTCCGGACTAGCGGGAGCCAATGAGCAGTTCTTC,CASSLSGLAGANEQFF
15,TRBJ1-1,.,TRBV6-1,.,TGTGCCAGCAGTGAAGAGAGGGGGGCAGGCACTGAAGCTTTCTTT,CASSEERGAGTEAFF
12,TRBJ1-5,.,TRBV2,TRBD1,TGTGCCAGCATAAAGGGGGCTCAGCCCCAGCATTTT,CASIKGAQPQHF
16,TRBJ2-3,.,TRBV25-1,TRBD1,TGTGCCAGCAGTGATTGGACAGGCAGCAAAACAGATACGCAGTATTTT,CASSDWTGSKTDTQYF
14,TRBJ1-1,.,TRBV5-1,.,TGCGCCAGCAGCTTGAACGGAATGAACACTGAAGCTTTCTTT,CASSLNGMNTEAFF
20,TRBJ2-4,.,TRBV27,TRBD1,TGTGCCAGCAGTTCCCACGGGACAGGGGGGGCCTTAAGAGCCAAAAACATTCAGTACTTC,CASSSHGTGGALRAKNIQYF
11,TRBJ2-1,.,TRBV2,.,TGTGCCAGCAGTGTATACAATGAGCAGTTCTTC,CASSVYNEQFF
15,TRBJ2-7,.,TRBV28,TRBD1,TGTGCCAGCAGTCCCAGGGGGTCAGTTTTCTACGAGCAGTACTTC,CASSPRGSVFYEQYF
16,TRBJ2-6,.,TRBV5-1,.,TGCGCCAGCAGCTTGGTTGGGGGAACTGGGGCCAACGTCCTGACTTTC,CASSLVGGTGANVLTF
13,TRBJ1-1,few,TRBV18,.,TGTGCCAGCTCATCGGCGAGGGGGACTGAAGCTTTCTTT,CASSSARGTEAFF
17,TRBJ1-5,.,TRBV10-3,TRBD1,TGTGCCATCAGTGAGTCTAAAACAGGGGATAGCAATCAGCCCCAGCATTTT,CAISESKTGDSNQPQHF
14,TRBJ2-5,.,TRBV2,.,TGTGCCAGCAGCGTTGACAGGACCCAAGAGACCCAGTACTTC,CASSVDRTQETQYF
15,TRBJ2-7,.,TRBV30,.,TGTGCCTGGAGCGTACGTGGGCTCAGCTCCTACGAGCAGTACTTC,CAWSVRGLSSYEQYF
14,TRBJ1-1,.,TRBV6-5,.,TGTGCCAGCAGAGAAGAGCTCATGAACACTGAAGCTTTCTTT,CASREELMNTEAFF
14,TRBJ1-4,.,TRBV5-1,.,TGCGCCAGCAGCTTGGGCAGGCCTAATGAAAAACTGTTTTTT,CASSLGRPNEKLFF
13,TRBJ2-7,.,TRBV2,.,TGTGCCACCCGGAAGGGAGAGGCGGGACAGCAGTACTTC,CATRKGEAGQQYF
14,TRBJ1-2,.,TRBV6-5,.,TGTGCCAGCAGTTACTCAGAGGGCCACTATGGCTACACCTTC,CASSYSEGHYGYTF
14,TRBJ2-7,.,TRBV12-5,TRBD1,TGTGCTAGTGCTCTAGAGGGGGCATCCTACGAGCAGTACTTC,CASALEGASYEQYF
15,TRBJ2-1,.,TRBV15,TRBD1,TGTGCCACCAGCAGTTCACTAGGGGGCGTCTTGTTTCAGTTCTTC,CATSSSLGGVLFQFF
16,TRBJ1-2,.,TRBV5-1,.,TGCGCCAGCAGGAATACTGACGGGGGCGGTGGCTATGGCTACACCTTC,CASRNTDGGGGYGYTF
15,TRBJ2-1,.,TRBV5-4,TRBD2,TGTGCCAGCAGCCGGGGACTAGCGGGGGGAAATGAGCAGTTCTTC,CASSRGLAGGNEQFF
10,TRBJ1-1,.,TRBV19,.,TGTGCCAGTAGGGGGCTGAAAGCTTTCTTT,CASRGLKAFF
12,TRBJ1-2,.,TRBV28,.,TGTGCCAGCACCCGTGGGGGGTATGGCTACACCTTC,CASTRGGYGYTF
15,TRBJ2-1,.,TRBV7-2,TRBD1,TGTGCCAGCAGATTGGGACAGGGGTACTACAATGAGCAGTTCTTC,CASRLGQGYYNEQFF
17,TRBJ2-3,.,TRBV2,TRBD2,TGTGCCAGCAGGGAGCGGCGGGGGGGCCGAGGCACAGATACGCAGTATTTT,CASRERRGGRGTDTQYF
13,TRBJ2-1,.,TRBV28,.,TGTGCCAGCACCCAGGGCGTCTGGGATGAGCAGTTCTTC,CASTQGVWDEQFF
14,TRBJ2-4,.,TRBV4-3,.,TGCGCCAGCAGCCAAGATACTACCCTAAACATTCAGTACTTC,CASSQDTTLNIQYF
14,TRBJ2-3,.,TRBV5-1,TRBD2,TGCGCCAGCAGTTCCGGGGGGGCGTTAGATACGCAGTATTTT,CASSSGGALDTQYF
15,TRBJ2-2,.,TRBV5-1,.,TGCGCCAGCAGCTTGGCCTCCGCGAACACCGGGGAGCTGTTTTTT,CASSLASANTGELFF
14,TRBJ2-7,.,TRBV5-1,TRBD1,TGCGCCAGCAGCGTAGAAGGGGGCCTCTACGAGCAGTACTTC,CASSVEGGLYEQYF
17,TRBJ1-2,.,TRBV27,.,TGTGCCAGCAGTTTAGTAGGTCTGCCAACCGGGGACTATGGCTACACCTTC,CASSLVGLPTGDYGYTF
16,TRBJ2-3,.,TRBV11-3,TRBD2,TGTGCCAGCAGCTTAGGAGCGGGATCCAGGGCAGATACGCAGTATTTT,CASSLGAGSRADTQYF